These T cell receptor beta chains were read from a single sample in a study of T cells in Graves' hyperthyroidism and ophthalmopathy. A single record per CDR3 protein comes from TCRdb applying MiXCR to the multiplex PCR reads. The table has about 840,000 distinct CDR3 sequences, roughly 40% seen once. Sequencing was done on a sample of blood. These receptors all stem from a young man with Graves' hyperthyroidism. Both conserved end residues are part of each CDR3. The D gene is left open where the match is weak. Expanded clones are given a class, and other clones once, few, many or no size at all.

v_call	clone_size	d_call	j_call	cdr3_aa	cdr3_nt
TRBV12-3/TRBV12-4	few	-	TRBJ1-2	CASSPERYYGYTF	TGTGCCAGCAGTCCAGAGAGGTACTATGGCTACACCTTC
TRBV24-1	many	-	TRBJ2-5	CATSVVGGETQYF	TGTGCCACCAGCGTTGTCGGTGGAGAGACCCAGTACTTC
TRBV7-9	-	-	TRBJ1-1	CASSPNDGKGSTEAFF	TGTGCCAGCAGCCCGAACGACGGGAAGGGAAGCACTGAAGCTTTCTTT
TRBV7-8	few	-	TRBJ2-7	CASSLRSPPYEQYF	TGTGCCAGCAGCCTACGGTCTCCCCCCTACGAGCAGTACTTC
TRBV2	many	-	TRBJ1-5	CASSESGQGSQPQHF	TGTGCCAGCAGTGAAAGCGGGCAGGGTAGTCAGCCCCAGCATTTT
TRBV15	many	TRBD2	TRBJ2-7	CATSPQAGATGEQYF	TGTGCCACCAGCCCGCAAGCGGGGGCCACGGGGGAGCAGTACTTC
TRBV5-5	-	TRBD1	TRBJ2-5	CASSHGQGKGETQYF	TGTGCCAGCAGCCACGGACAGGGGAAGGGAGAGACCCAGTACTTC
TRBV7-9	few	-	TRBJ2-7	CASSLSLQNYEQYF	TGTGCCAGCAGCTTAAGTCTCCAGAACTACGAGCAGTACTTC
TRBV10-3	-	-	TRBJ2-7	CASSLIGPGPTYEQYF	TGTGCCAGCAGCTTAATAGGCCCGGGACCAACCTACGAGCAGTACTTC
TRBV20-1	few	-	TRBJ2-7	CSAGDSRSSYEQYF	TGCAGTGCCGGGGACTCCAGGAGCTCCTACGAGCAGTACTTC
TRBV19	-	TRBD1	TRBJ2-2	CASSAGQGVEELFF	TGTGCCAGTAGTGCGGGACAGGGGGTCGAGGAGCTGTTTTTT
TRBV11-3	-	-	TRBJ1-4	CASSLGAGRGEKLFF	TGTGCCAGCAGCTTAGGAGCAGGGAGAGGTGAAAAACTGTTTTTT
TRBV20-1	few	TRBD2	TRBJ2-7	CSSERESSYEQYF	TGCAGTTCAGAGCGGGAGAGCTCCTACGAGCAGTACTTC
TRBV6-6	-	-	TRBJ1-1	CASVAAEAFF	TGTGCCAGCGTCGCGGCTGAAGCTTTCTTT
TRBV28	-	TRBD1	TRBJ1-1	CASSLPNRDRIDAFF	TGTGCCAGCAGTTTACCCAACCGGGACAGGATTGATGCTTTCTTT
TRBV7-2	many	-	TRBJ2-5	CASSFTLPYF	TGTGCCAGCAGCTTTACCCTTCCGTACTTC
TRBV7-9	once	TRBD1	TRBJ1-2	CASSGTTGDPNYGYTF	TGTGCCAGCAGCGGAACGACAGGGGATCCAAACTATGGCTACACCTTC
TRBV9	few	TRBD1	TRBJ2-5	CASSAEPGTARSGETQYF	TGTGCCAGCAGCGCTGAACCCGGGACAGCCAGAAGCGGAGAGACCCAGTACTTC
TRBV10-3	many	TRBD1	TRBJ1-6	CASSEWTGVDSPLHF	TGTGCCAGCAGTGAATGGACAGGGGTCGACTCACCCCTCCACTTT
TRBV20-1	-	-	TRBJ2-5	CSAPLYRYF	TGCAGTGCCCCCCTCTACCGGTACTTC
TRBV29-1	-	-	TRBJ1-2	CSVEDSPYYGYTF	TGCAGCGTTGAAGACTCCCCGTACTATGGCTACACCTTC
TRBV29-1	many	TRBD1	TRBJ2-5	CSERTGETQYF	TGCAGCGAACGGACAGGGGAGACCCAGTACTTC
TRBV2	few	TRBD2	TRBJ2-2	CASDLAGYTGELFF	TGTGCCAGCGATCTAGCGGGGTACACCGGGGAGCTGTTTTTT
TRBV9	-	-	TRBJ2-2	CASSVSARDRFTGELFF	TGTGCCAGCAGCGTATCCGCTAGGGATCGATTCACCGGGGAGCTGTTTTTT
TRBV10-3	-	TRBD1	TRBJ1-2	CASTDGTAYGYTF	TGTGCCAGCACTGACGGGACAGCCTATGGCTACACCTTC
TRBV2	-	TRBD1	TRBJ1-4	CASSAQTGGLVNEKLFF	TGTGCCAGCAGTGCCCAGACAGGGGGCTTGGTTAATGAAAAACTGTTTTTT
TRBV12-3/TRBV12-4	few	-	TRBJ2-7	CASSASIYEQYF	TGTGCCAGCAGTGCCAGTATTTACGAGCAGTACTTC
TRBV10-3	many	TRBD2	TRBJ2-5	CAISEGTTSYGETQYF	TGTGCCATCAGTGAAGGGACTACTAGTTATGGGGAGACCCAGTACTTC
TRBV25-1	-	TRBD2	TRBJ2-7	CASRGHTGGTYEQYF	TGTGCCAGCAGGGGCCATACGGGAGGGACCTACGAGCAGTACTTC
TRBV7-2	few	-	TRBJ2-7	CASSPRTISYEQYF	TGTGCCAGCAGCCCCCGGACCATCTCCTACGAGCAGTACTTC
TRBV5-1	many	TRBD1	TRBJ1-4	CASSLTGTGPEKLFF	TGCGCCAGCAGCTTGACCGGGACAGGGCCTGAAAAACTGTTTTTT
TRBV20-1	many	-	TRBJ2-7	CSARQALSEQYF	TGCAGTGCTAGGCAGGCCCTGTCGGAGCAGTACTTC
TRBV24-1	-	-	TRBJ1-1	CATRGNANTEAFF	TGTGCCACCCGGGGAAACGCGAACACTGAAGCTTTCTTT
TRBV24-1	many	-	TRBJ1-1	CATSVGMNTEAFF	TGTGCCACCAGTGTCGGCATGAACACTGAAGCTTTCTTT
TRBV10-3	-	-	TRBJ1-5	CAISELSYSNQPQHF	TGTGCCATCAGTGAGCTGAGCTATAGCAATCAGCCCCAGCATTTT
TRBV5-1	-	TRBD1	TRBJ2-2	CASSFEGAITGELFF	TGCGCCAGCAGCTTCGAGGGGGCGATAACCGGGGAGCTGTTTTTT
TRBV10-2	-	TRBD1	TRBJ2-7	CASSQSSGGTYEQYF	TGTGCCAGCAGCCAATCCTCAGGGGGCACCTACGAGCAGTACTTC